This entry describes one T cell receptor beta chain. Its antigen is unknown. The sample belongs to a study of beta chain features in type 1 diabetes. Study-wide background: Healthy donors and patients showed comparable age, gender and cell yields. All of the samples together had around 110,000,000 sorted cells examined. Study observations and caveats: In patients and controls equally, PCR might favor templates that are shorter. For Type 1 diabetes patients, all four CD4+ subsets carried TCRB CDR3s that were moderately but significantly shorter. In the patient group, naive, central memory and Treg TCRB repertoires seemed more alike than in the healthy donor group.

Trimming removed 2 bases from V and 2 bases from J; junction bases left unmatched: 5. The germline V gene has CDR1 LGHNA and CDR2 YNFKEQ. The CDR3 runs 15 residues. Expressed TCRB transcripts were sequenced because the entire RNA isolate underwent reverse transcription. Using immunoSEQ multiplex PCR, the repertoire was profiled, and TCRdb retains in-frame clones only, with some absent. The table lists fewer than 450,000 clones, less than 15% of them singletons. V is TRBV4-2 and J is TRBJ2-7; 8 nucleotides agree with TRBD2. The TCR sequence derives from a woman aged 18-29 years with type 1 diabetes. Sequencing was done on a sample of naive CD4+ T cells from blood. CDR3 amino acids: CASSQPSGGPYEQYF. The CDR3 DNA follows: TGTGCCAGCAGCCAACCGAGCGGGGGCCCCTACGAGCAGTACTTC.